A single TCR beta chain is shown here with its context. The target of this receptor is not known. Base-call qualities are not available, and no considerably larger clone is one nucleotide away. The cohort was made up of 666 healthy bone marrow donors. Cohort members were all nominally healthy when sampled, although unrecorded immune exposures were likely present. The donor was CMV seropositive and belonged to the group of a few hundred seropositive cohort members. Every donor gave a peripheral blood sample, and the peripheral blood mononuclear cells from that sample were used for TCR beta sequencing. Genomic DNA was extracted from the blood cell samples with the Qiagen DNeasy Blood Extraction Kit. The sample belongs to a study of cytomegalovirus exposure and HLA in healthy donors (dated by TCRdb to about 2017). About the investigation overall: In an earlier analysis of under 750 of the donors, 276 Gb of sequence data and roughly 100 million unique TCR beta sequences from about 179 million T cells were reported. The study combined high-throughput TCR immunosequencing, statistical association of individual TCRs with disease status, and machine learning to predict cytomegalovirus infection status. Alongside the repertoire data, information on donor age, sex, ethnicity and CMV serostatus was compiled. Along with the approximately 650-subject first cohort, a separate validation cohort of some 130 different subjects was used. Class I and class II HLA loci were covered by the typing at four-digit resolution. The aim of the study was to test whether cataloging public T cell receptors could identify signatures of past pathogen exposure. In an earlier analysis of a few hundred of the donors, high-throughput TCR beta sequencing was used to judge whether each TCR beta V gene segment behaved as functional or pseudogenic. The number of typed donors differed by locus: roughly 629-640 for A, B, C, DRB1 and DQB1; approximately 530 for DQA1; around 580 for DPA1; and roughly 490 for DPB1. All discovery cohort repertoires had been generated using a single sequencing platform. A later analysis re-analyzed previously published TCR beta repertoires from hundreds of donors and added high-resolution HLA genotyping to study TCR occurrence patterns. Across 300 to 500 genotyped donors of the cohort, an average of approximately 240,000 unique TCR beta nucleotide sequences per donor were sequenced, and 15% to 20% of those sequences were non-productive. Because of strong linkage in the cohort, four to six DR-DQ haplotypes were treated as single units for association and clustering. A later genetic analysis used genome-wide SNP genotypes for about 60% of the roughly 670 donors, treating that subset as a discovery cohort. The genetic ancestry cluster associated with self-reported Caucasian donors included around four fifths of the 398 genotyped donors. Roughly 300 gigabases of sequencing data and approximately 80 million unique TCR sequences were included in an early release covering roughly 600 HLA-typed donors. The later analysis used no new phenotypic data to find candidate immune exposures, relying instead on TCR beta sequences and their occurrence across donors. Using immunosequencing, the study profiled T cell repertoires from about 610 subjects and related those repertoires to cytomegalovirus serostatus. Overall study results and their limits: In a later analysis, the rate of TCR association differed among HLA loci, with DRB1 alleles having the most associated TCRs and HLA-C alleles having the fewest. Most TCR sequences were observed very rarely across donors, whereas some public TCRs were present in many individuals. Immune exposure information for the cohort was limited to CMV serostatus. It was suggested by the authors that the approach could potentially be generalized to other disease states and immunological phenotypes. The cohort was sequenced for TCR beta chains only, and without alpha or paired-chain data the features that could be detected were limited. A group of highly shared sequence variants was considered likely to be a technical artifact of the sequencing pipeline. Several of the top co-occurrence clusters appeared to be linked to parvovirus B19, influenza, CMV and Epstein-Barr virus, according to a later analysis. In a later analysis, about 17,000 TCR beta sequences were associated with specific HLA alleles at a false discovery rate of 0.05. Sequencing depth was assumed to be roughly uniform across donors in the presence/absence analyses, though that assumption may not hold. In both the original and validation cohorts, the classifier was reported to diagnose cytomegalovirus status with high specificity and sensitivity. In a later genetic analysis, fewer N-insertions in productive TCRs were reported among donors in an Asian-associated ancestry cluster than the roughly 700-donor mean. Most CMV-associated TCR beta chains appeared to be HLA-restricted in a later analysis, and the HLA associations seemed to be driven largely by CMV exposure. When HLA alleles, especially DR and DQ, strongly co-occurred, attributing TCR associations to individual alleles was difficult. HLA typing was unavailable for some donors at each locus, so association tests used only the typed subset. The earlier analysis of 587 of the donors excluded 15 to 20 rarely observed V segments, including chromosome 9 orphons, because counts were too low. A total of some 180 TCR beta chains were listed by the study as associated with cytomegalovirus. A later genetic analysis associated a missense DCLRE1C variant with V-gene and J-gene trimming of TCR beta chains, and an independent cohort replicated the association. Correlated functional status among segregating V segments might be attributable to linkage disequilibrium, but an unknown experimental factor could not be ruled out. In a later analysis, HLA-associated TCR beta chains showed more clonal expansion and lower generation probabilities than non-associated chains that were equally common. A further reported finding was that TCR beta sequences accurately predicted the HLA-A and HLA-B alleles for most subjects in the first cohort. Because the 87-base-pair reads could not distinguish some IMGT-functional V segments, including TRBV6-2 and TRBV6-3, those segments were excluded. An earlier analysis of approximately 530 of the donors showed that most TCR beta V segments appeared in productive rearrangements either about 87% or about 30% of the time, which broadly matched IMGT annotations. A few of the identified cytomegalovirus-associated TCR beta chains were confirmed in vitro to be specific for cytomegalovirus antigens.

The library came from the immunoSEQ multiplex PCR assay. The multiplex PCR relied on a mix of 60 forward primers for TCR Vbeta segments and 13 reverse primers for TCR Jbeta segments. A multiplex PCR assay on genomic DNA amplified the CDR3 region of rearranged TCR beta genes. On the Illumina HiSeq System, the amplified TCR beta libraries were sequenced as 87-base-pair reads. Concerning the study's data processing: In a later analysis, tens of millions of unique TCR beta chains were counted across the 650 to 700 repertoires, and around 11 million of these chains were shared by at least two donors. Raw reads were error-corrected and collapsed into unique sequences with a nearest-neighbor algorithm that merged closely related sequences to remove PCR and sequencing errors. CDR3 sequences were aligned to IMGT reference sequences to assign V, D and J gene segments. For a sequence to be retained, at least a six-nucleotide match to both a V gene segment and a J gene segment was required. Rearrangements were called productive when the CDR3 lacked stop codons and stayed in frame with V and J; all others were non-productive. Following IMGT convention, CDR3 was defined as the stretch from the second conserved V-encoded cysteine up to the conserved J-encoded phenylalanine. The earlier analysis of about 610 of the donors excluded any sequence lacking an unambiguous match to a single V gene segment. In an earlier analysis of 500 to 750 of the donors, V segments were called functional above 56.7% productive rearrangements and were called segregating when the between-donor standard deviation exceeded 5%. A statistical classification framework was developed to diagnose cytomegalovirus status using the catalog of TCR beta chain sequences. In a later analysis, V and J genes were assigned by comparing TCR nucleotide sequences against IMGT/GENE-DB human TR gene sequences. In a later analysis, CDR3 sequences and most-parsimonious VDJ recombination scenarios were assigned using the TCRdist pipeline. In a later analysis, each TCR beta chain was defined by its CDR3 amino acid sequence together with its V-gene family, and reads lacking a unique V-gene family were excluded. As a way to deal with suspected cross-contamination and a sequencing artifact, a later analysis dropped approximately 590 nucleotide sequences that were highly shared and had low generation probability. In a later analysis, a clonal expansion index was calculated for each public chain from normalized within-repertoire ranks of inferred template counts. In a later analysis, generation probabilities were computed with a VDJ recombination model fitted to out-of-frame rearrangements, and the resulting probabilities were checked against IGoR. In a later analysis, hypergeometric tests were used to score TCR-TCR, TCR-HLA and TCR-CMV co-occurrence, with a repertoire-size bias correction applied to TCR pairs. False discovery rates were estimated in a later analysis by permuting HLA or CMV assignments 20 times. In a later analysis, co-occurring TCRs were grouped using DBSCAN, with TCRdist sequence similarity added in when clustering inside HLA-allele-positive subsets. Co-occurrence clustering excluded repertoires with fewer than 30,000 or more than 120,000 public chains, plus five with anomalous nucleotide sharing. TCRdb limited this immuneACCESS table to in-frame rearrangements with V and J called. A share of clones is missing; checked studies link under half to unresolved V genes, and the rest is unexplained. Clonal size and the V and J genes are those of that table, whereas D and trimming came from the DNA. The sample table lists more than 100,000 clones, around three quarters of them with a count of one. Of the sample, around 10% falls within the top ten clones.

According to the germline V gene (reference sequence), CDR1 reads LNHNV and CDR2 reads YYDKDF. The CDR3 spans 12 residues, from the cysteine through the phenylalanine. Only the CDR3 DNA stays, 36 bases, in frame from base 1. The V end loses 4 bases and the J end loses 6 bases, and a stretch of 6 bases separates them. This sequence originates from a woman aged 18-29 years in good health and CMV-seropositive. This chain joins TRBV15 to TRBJ1-4, with the D segment identity uncertain. The sample taken for sequencing was PBMCs. The encoded CDR3 is CATSTGDEKLFF. The DNA is as follows: TGTGCCACCAGCACTGGAGATGAAAAACTGTTTTTT.